This paragraph reports one TCR beta chain. Everyone who took part was roughly 18 to 89 years old, and they came from over 20 US areas. Participants' reported clinical history set cohort assignment. Before being deemed recovered, Cohort 3 donors had two negative PCRs, clearance, or symptom resolution. This sample is part of a study of blood T cell repertoires in COVID-19. The CDR3 runs 16 residues. Looked up from germline, CDR1 is KGHSH and CDR2 is LQKENI. Trimming removed 2 bases from V and 5 bases from J; junction bases left unmatched: 6. Study processing details: Reference gene primer amplification gave estimated nucleated cell counts. Sequencing used immunoSEQ multiplex PCR; TCRdb keeps in-frame clones, though not all of them. That table is the source of V, J and clone size, and D and trimming were worked out from the DNA. The top ten clones hold under 1.5% of a sample with 380,000 or so clones, around 87% of them seen once.

The chain is built from TRBV18 and TRBJ1-6; TRBD1 matches at 7 bases. The clonotype was recovered from a man younger than 45 who had recovered from COVID-19. Input material: PBMCs or T cells enriched from blood (not recorded which). The CDR3 spells CASSPSGTENNSPLHF. As DNA, the CDR3 is TGTGCCAGCTCACCATCCGGGACAGAGAATAATTCACCCCTCCACTTT.